The 3 T cell receptor beta chains below all came from one sample that was sequenced in a study of blood T cell repertoires in COVID-19. Clones were sequenced by immunoSEQ multiplex PCR, and TCRdb holds only the in-frame ones, with some missing. The sample includes 250,000 or so clones, approximately 86% seen only once; the top ten take around 9%. Sequences were obtained from peripheral blood. All receptors come from a man in his forties or fifties with active or convalescent COVID-19.

This clone was detected a few times. The V gene is TRBV24-1, the J gene TRBJ1-2; possibly TRBD1 for D (6 bases). CDR1 is KGHDR and CDR2 is SFDVKD in the germline V gene. Between the trimmed V and J ends, which lost 4 bases and 5 bases, there was a span of 7 bases. This CDR3 comprises 12 residues. CDR3 in amino acids: CATSDTGYGYTF. The CDR3 DNA reads TGTGCCACCAGTGACACAGGGTATGGCTACACCTTC.

The rearrangement links TRBV2 to TRBJ1-1; D is possibly TRBD1 (6 bases). The CDR3 contains 14 residues. Germline-derived CDR1 and CDR2 are SNHLY and FYNNEI. With 5 bases removed from V and 6 bases from J, the gap between germline ends came to 16 bases. The DNA for the CDR3 is TGTGCCAGCAGTCCACAGGGTCGGAGCTCTGAAGCTTTCTTT. Its protein is CASSPQGRSSEAFF.

This clone came up a few times. Other DNA sequences within the sample encode an identical CDR3. The CDR3 nucleotides are TGTGCCTGGAGCCTGGGAGGAATGAACACTGAAGCTTTCTTT. Amino acid sequence: CAWSLGGMNTEAFF. This chain connects TRBV30 to TRBJ1-1; the D is unclear. The V gene's germline CDR1 is GTSNPN and CDR2 SVGIG (reference sequence). V lost 3 bases to trimming and J lost 0 bases, with 11 bases between them. This CDR3 has 14 residues.